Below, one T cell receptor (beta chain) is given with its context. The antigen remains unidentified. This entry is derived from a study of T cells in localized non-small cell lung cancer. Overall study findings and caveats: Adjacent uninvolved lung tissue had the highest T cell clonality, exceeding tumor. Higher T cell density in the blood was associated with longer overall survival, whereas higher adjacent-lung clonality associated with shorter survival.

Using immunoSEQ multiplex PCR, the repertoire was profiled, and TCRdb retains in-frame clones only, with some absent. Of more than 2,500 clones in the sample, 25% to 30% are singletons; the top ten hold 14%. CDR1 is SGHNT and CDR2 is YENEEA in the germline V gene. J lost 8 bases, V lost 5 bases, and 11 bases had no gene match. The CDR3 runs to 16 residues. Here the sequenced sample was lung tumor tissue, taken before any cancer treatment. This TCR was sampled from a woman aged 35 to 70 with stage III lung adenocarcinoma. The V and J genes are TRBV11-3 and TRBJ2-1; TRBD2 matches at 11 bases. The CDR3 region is CASSTQLAGVVHEQFF. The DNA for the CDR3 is TGTGCCAGCAGCACCCAACTAGCGGGAGTGGTCCATGAGCAGTTCTTC.